Shown below are 10 T cell receptor beta chains from a single sample sequenced in a study of cytomegalovirus exposure and HLA in healthy donors. Only in-frame clones appear in the TCRdb table, and some are missing; sequencing was by immunoSEQ multiplex PCR. The sample consists of about 110,000 clones, 88% of them appearing once. The sample consisted of PBMCs. The receptors were gathered from a woman under 30 in good health and CMV-seropositive.

The V call is TRBV5-4, the J call TRBJ1-1, with 7 bases matching TRBD1. With 10 bases clipped from V and 5 bases from J, the junction kept 11 bases outside the gene matches. Germline V gene sequence: CDR1 SGHNT, CDR2 YYREEE (reference sequence). There are 13 residues in the CDR3. CDR3 sequence (DNA): TGTGCCGCCTGGGACAGTTCGAGGACTGAAGCTTTCTTT. The encoded protein is CAAWDSSRTEAFF.

CDR3 amino acids: CASSFNSNQPQHF. Written as DNA, the CDR3 is TGTGCCAGCAGTTTCAATAGCAATCAGCCCCAGCATTTT. The rearrangement uses TRBV27 and TRBJ1-5; unclear D gene. Germline loops: CDR1 MNHEY, CDR2 SMNVEV (reference sequence). The CDR3 extends over 13 amino acids. V lost 3 bases and J 0 bases, leaving 3 bases between the germline ends.

This clone was counted a single time. The J gene is TRBJ1-4, the V gene TRBV28, with 7 bases fitting TRBD1. Per germline, CDR1 MDHEN and CDR2 SYDVKM. The CDR3 is made up of 17 amino acids. J lost 2 bases, V lost 5 bases, and 11 bases had no gene match. The chain's CDR3 is CASSTSNRGPTNEKLFF. The CDR3 DNA reads as TGTGCCAGCAGTACAAGCAATAGGGGGCCCACTAATGAAAAACTGTTTTTT. The whole variable domain, filled in from reference TRBV28 and TRBJ1-4, reads DVKVTQSSRYLVKRTGEKVFLECVQDMDHENMFWYRQDPGLGLRLIYFSYDVKMKEKGDIPEGYSVSREKKERFSLILESASTNQTSMYLCASSTSNRGPTNEKLFFGSGTQLSVL.

This clone was recorded once. The chain couples TRBV7-6 to TRBJ2-5, with D tentatively TRBD2 (6 bases). Between the trimmed V and J ends, which lost 2 bases and 1 base, there was a span of 11 bases. The CDR3 totals 15 residues. Germline V gene data show CDR1 as SGHVS and CDR2 as FNYEAQ. The chain's CDR3 is CASSLMPSAQETQYF. The CDR3 bases are TGTGCCAGCAGCTTAATGCCTAGCGCCCAAGAGACCCAGTACTTC.

The CDR3 coding sequence is TGTGCCAGCAGTTACTTTGACAGGGTTGGGGATTCACCCCTCCACTTT. Translated, it gives CASSYFDRVGDSPLHF. The V call is TRBV6-5, the J call TRBJ1-6; 7 bases are shared with TRBD1. This CDR3 has 16 residues. The germline CDR1 and CDR2 sequences are MNHEY and SVGAGI. The V gene end was trimmed by 1 base and the J gene end by 8 bases; junction bases not matched to a gene: 8.

The chain couples TRBV10-3 to TRBJ1-2; TRBD1 matches at 9 bases. From germline, CDR1 is ENHRY and CDR2 SYGVKD. This CDR3 is built from 16 residues. The V segment lost 0 bases and the J segment 8 bases; nucleotides outside the gene matches: 10. Here the CDR3 reads CAISESRMGQGTGYTF. The CDR3 DNA is TGTGCCATCAGTGAGTCGAGGATGGGACAGGGAACGGGCTACACCTTC.

This clone was counted a few times. This chain uses TRBV18 with TRBJ2-7, with TRBD1 identical over 9 bases. V lost 2 bases to trimming and J lost 4 bases; unmatched junction nucleotides: 9. The CDR3 consists of 16 residues. Germline loops: CDR1 KGHSH, CDR2 LQKENI. CDR3 DNA: TGTGCCAGCTCACCATGGGGTGTACAGGGGGCGTACGAGCAGTACTTC. Translated: CASSPWGVQGAYEQYF.

The V and J genes are TRBV7-2 and TRBJ1-3, with 7 bases fitting TRBD1. The CDR3 runs to 16 residues. V gave up 0 bases and J gave up 3 bases; unmatched junction bases: 5. The V gene's germline CDR1 is SGHTA and CDR2 FQGNSA. CDR3 DNA: TGTGCCAGCAGCTTAGCGGCCAGGGGGGTTGGAAACACCATATATTTT. It yields the protein CASSLAARGVGNTIYF.

This clone appeared a single time. The chain recombines TRBV28 with TRBJ1-2; 8 bases align to TRBD1. Germline V gives CDR1 MDHEN, CDR2 SYDVKM. CDR3 size: 13 residues. The V gene end was trimmed by 3 bases and the J gene end by 12 bases; junction bases not matched to a gene: 9. CDR3 amino acids: CASSFPGQEANTF. The DNA for the CDR3 is TGTGCCAGCAGTTTTCCGGGACAGGAGGCAAACACCTTC.

The chain is built from TRBV25-1 and TRBJ2-7; D is unresolved. Germline loops: CDR1 MGHDK, CDR2 SYGVNS. The CDR3 runs to 12 residues. V lost 4 bases, J lost 0 bases, and 4 bases lay in between. The CDR3 spells CASSGDSYEQYF. The CDR3 DNA is TGTGCCAGCAGTGGAGACTCCTACGAGCAGTACTTC.